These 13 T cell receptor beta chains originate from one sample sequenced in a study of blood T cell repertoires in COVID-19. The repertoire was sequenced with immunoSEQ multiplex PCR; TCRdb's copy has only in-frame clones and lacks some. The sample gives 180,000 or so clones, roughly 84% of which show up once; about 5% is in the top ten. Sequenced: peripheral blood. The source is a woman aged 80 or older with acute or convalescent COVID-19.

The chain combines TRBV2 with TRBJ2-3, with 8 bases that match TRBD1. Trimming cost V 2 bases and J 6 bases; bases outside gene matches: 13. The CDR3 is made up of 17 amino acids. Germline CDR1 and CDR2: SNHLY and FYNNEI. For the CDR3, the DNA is TGTGCCAGCAGTGAAAAAAGGACAGGGAGAATCGTCGATACGCAGTATTTT. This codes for CASSEKRTGRIVDTQYF.

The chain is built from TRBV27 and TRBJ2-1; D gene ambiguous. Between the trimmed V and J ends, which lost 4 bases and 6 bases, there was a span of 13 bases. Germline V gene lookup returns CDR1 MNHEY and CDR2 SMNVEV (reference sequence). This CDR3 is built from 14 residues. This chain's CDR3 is CASSSAGSVNEQFF. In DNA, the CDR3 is TGTGCCAGCAGTTCCGCAGGATCGGTCAATGAGCAGTTCTTC.

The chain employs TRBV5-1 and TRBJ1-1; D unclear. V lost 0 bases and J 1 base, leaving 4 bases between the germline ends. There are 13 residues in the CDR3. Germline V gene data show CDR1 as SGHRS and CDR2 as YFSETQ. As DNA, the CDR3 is TGCGCCAGCAGCTTGGGCGAGAACACTGAAGCTTTCTTT. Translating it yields CASSLGENTEAFF.

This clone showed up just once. DNA for the CDR3: TGTGCCAGCAGCTTAACGCGGGAGCAGACCCAGTACTTC. Its translation: CASSLTREQTQYF. The chain is built from TRBV7-3 and TRBJ2-5, with TRBD2 matching 7 bases. The CDR3 extends over 13 amino acids. CDR1 is SGHTA, CDR2 FQGTGA, per germline. V was pared by 0 bases and J by 6 bases, with 1 base of the junction left unmatched.

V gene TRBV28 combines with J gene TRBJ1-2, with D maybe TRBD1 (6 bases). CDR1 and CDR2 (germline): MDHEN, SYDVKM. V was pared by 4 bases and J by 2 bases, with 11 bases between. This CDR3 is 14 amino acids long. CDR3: CASSWGTSNYGYTF. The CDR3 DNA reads TGTGCCAGCAGTTGGGGGACATCGAACTATGGCTACACCTTC.

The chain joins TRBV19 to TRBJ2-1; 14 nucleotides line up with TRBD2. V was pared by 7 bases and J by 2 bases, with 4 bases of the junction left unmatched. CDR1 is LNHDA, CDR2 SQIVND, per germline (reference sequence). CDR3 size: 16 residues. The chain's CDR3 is CASISTSGRAYNEQFF. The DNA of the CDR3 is TGTGCCAGTATTTCGACTAGCGGGAGGGCCTACAATGAGCAGTTCTTC.

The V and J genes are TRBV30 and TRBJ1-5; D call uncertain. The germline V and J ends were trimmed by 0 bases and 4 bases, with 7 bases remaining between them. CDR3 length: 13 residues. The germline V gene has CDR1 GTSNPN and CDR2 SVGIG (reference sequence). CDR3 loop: CAWSVRVNQPQHF. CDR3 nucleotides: TGTGCCTGGAGTGTACGAGTTAATCAGCCCCAGCATTTT.

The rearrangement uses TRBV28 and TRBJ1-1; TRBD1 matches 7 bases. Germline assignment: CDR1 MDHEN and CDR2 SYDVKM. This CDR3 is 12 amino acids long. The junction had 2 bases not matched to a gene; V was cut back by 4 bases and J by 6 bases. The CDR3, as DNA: TGTGCCAGCAGTTCGGGACAGTCTGAAGCTTTCTTT. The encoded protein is CASSSGQSEAFF.

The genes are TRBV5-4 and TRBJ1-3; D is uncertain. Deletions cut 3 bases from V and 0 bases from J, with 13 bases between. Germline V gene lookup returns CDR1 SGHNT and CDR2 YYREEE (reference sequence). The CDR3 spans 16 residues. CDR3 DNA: TGTGCCAGCAGCTCAACTTTGGGGAGCTCTGGAAACACCATATATTTT. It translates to CASSSTLGSSGNTIYF.

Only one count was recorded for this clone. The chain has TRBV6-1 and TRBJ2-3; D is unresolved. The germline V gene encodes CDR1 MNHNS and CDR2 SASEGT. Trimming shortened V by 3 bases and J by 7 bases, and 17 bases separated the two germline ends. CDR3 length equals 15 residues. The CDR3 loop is CASSEKLTQIHTQYF. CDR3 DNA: TGTGCCAGCAGTGAGAAACTGACACAAATCCATACGCAGTATTTT.

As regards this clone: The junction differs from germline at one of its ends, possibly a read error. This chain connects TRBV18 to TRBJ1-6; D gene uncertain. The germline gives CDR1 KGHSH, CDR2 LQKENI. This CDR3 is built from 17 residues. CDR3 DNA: TGTGCCAGCTCACCCCAGGTAGTAGGATCCTCTAATTCACCCCTCCACTTT. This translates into CASSPQVVGSSNSPLHF.

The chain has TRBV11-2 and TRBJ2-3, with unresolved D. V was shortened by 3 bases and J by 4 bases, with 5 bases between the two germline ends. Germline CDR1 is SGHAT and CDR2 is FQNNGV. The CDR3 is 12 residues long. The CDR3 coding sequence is TGTGCCAGCAGCTTTGAGTCAGATACGCAGTATTTT. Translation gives CASSFESDTQYF. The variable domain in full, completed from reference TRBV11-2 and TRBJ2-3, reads EAGVAQSPRYKIIEKRQSVAFWCNPISGHATLYWYQQILGQGPKLLIQFQNNGVVDDSQLPKDRFSAERLKGVDSTLKIQPAKLEDSAVYLCASSFESDTQYFGPGTRLTVL.

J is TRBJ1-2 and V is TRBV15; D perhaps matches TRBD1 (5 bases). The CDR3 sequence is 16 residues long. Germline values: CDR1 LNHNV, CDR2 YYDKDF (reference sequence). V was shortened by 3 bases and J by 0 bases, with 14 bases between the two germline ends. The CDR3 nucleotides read TGTGCCACCAGCAGGGGGGGACTCCGCACTAACTATGGCTACACCTTC. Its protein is CATSRGGLRTNYGYTF.